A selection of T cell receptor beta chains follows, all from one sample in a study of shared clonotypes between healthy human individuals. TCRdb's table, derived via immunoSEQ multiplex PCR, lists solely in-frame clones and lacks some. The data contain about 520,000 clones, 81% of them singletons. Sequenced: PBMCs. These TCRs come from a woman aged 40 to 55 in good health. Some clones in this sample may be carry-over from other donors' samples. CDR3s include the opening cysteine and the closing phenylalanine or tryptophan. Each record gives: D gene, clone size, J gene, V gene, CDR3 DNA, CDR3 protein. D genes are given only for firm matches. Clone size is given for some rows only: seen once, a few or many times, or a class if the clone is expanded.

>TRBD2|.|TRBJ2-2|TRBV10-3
TGTGCCATCAGTGAGTCCACTAGCGGGAGGAGTGGCGGGGAGCTGTTTTTT
CAISESTSGRSGGELFF
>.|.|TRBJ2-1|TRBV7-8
TGTGCCAGCAGCACTACGGACAGACTTGAGCAGTTCTTC
CASSTTDRLEQFF
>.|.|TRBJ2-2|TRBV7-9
TGTGCCAGCAGCTTAAAGCCCGGGGAGCTGTTTTTT
CASSLKPGELFF
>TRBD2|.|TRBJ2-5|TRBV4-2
TGTGCCAGCAGCCAAGTAGCTAGCGGACAAGAGACCCAGTACTTC
CASSQVASGQETQYF
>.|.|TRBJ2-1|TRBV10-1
TGCGCCAGCAGTGTCGGCCAGTACAATGAGCAGTTCTTC
CASSVGQYNEQFF
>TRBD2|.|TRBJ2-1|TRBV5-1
TGCGCCAGCAGCGTAACGGGAGGGCCCTACAATGAGCAGTTCTTC
CASSVTGGPYNEQFF
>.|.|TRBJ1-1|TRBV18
TGTGCCAGCTCACCCGGAACGATGCTGCAGACGATCAACACTGAAGCTTTCTTT
CASSPGTMLQTINTEAFF
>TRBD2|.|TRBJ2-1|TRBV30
TGTGCCTGGAGTTCCACCGGGACTAGCGAGTTCTTC
CAWSSTGTSEFF
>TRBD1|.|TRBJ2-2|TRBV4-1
TGCGCCAGCAGCCAACTGGACAGGGGGGGTGGCGGGGAGCTGTTTTTT
CASSQLDRGGGGELFF
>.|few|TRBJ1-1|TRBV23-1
TGCGCCAGCAGTCATAAACGCAGGGCGGGGAGGAACACTGAAGCTTTCTTT
CASSHKRRAGRNTEAFF
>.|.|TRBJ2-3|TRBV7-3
TGTGCCAGCAGCCCGACCTGGGGCGGGACAGATACGCAGTATTTT
CASSPTWGGTDTQYF
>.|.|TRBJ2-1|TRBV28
TGTGCCAGCAACAGGGCCCAATACAATGAGCAGTTCTTC
CASNRAQYNEQFF
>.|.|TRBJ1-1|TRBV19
TGTGCCAGTATCAGTTGGGGTCGTACTGAAGCTTTCTTT
CASISWGRTEAFF
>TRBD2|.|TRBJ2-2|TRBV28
TGTGCCAGCAGTTTTTGGACTAGCGGGAGGGTATACACCGGGGAGCTGTTTTTT
CASSFWTSGRVYTGELFF
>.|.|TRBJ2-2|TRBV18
TGTGCCAGCTCACCACAGGGGGGCACCGGGGAGCTGTTTTTT
CASSPQGGTGELFF
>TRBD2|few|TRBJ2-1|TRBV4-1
TGCGCCAGCAGCCAAGACCGAGCGGGATCCTACAATGAGCAGTTCTTC
CASSQDRAGSYNEQFF
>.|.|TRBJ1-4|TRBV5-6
TGTGCCAGCAGCTTGACAGGGAACGGTGAAAAACTGTTTTTT
CASSLTGNGEKLFF
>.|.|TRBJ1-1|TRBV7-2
TGTGCCAGCAGCTTAGATTGGGCGGGTCGGAACACTGAAGCTTTCTTT
CASSLDWAGRNTEAFF
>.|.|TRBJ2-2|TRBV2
TGTGCCAGCAGTTGGCTTACCGGGGAGCTGTTTTTT
CASSWLTGELFF
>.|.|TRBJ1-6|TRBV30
TGTGCCTGGAGTGAACCGCAGGGGTCCTATTCACCCCTCCACTTT
CAWSEPQGSYSPLHF
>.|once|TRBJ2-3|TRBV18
TGTGCCAGCTCACCGAACAGGGAGGGGGATACGCAGTATTTT
CASSPNREGDTQYF
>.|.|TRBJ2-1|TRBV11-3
TGTGCCAGCAGCCTAGGTGGGGTTGAGCAGTTCTTC
CASSLGGVEQFF
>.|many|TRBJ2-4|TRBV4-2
TGTGCCAGCAGCCAACAACTAGGGATCGTAAACATTCAGTACTTC
CASSQQLGIVNIQYF
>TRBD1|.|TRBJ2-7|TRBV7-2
TGTGCCAGCAGCTTAGTAACCGGGACAGGGCCTGCCTACGAGCAGTACTTC
CASSLVTGTGPAYEQYF
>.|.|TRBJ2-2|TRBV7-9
TGTGCCAGCAGCTTAGCAGTTTGGGAAAATGCGAACACCGGGGAGCTGTTTTTT
CASSLAVWENANTGELFF
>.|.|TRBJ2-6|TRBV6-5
TGTGCCAGCAGTCAAGGGTTGCCTGGGGCCAACGTCCTGACTTTC
CASSQGLPGANVLTF
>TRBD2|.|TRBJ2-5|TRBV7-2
TGTGCCAGCAGCCCCCAAGCGGGGCCCCAAGAGACCCAGTACTTC
CASSPQAGPQETQYF
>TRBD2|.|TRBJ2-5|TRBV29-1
TGCAGCGCAGAACCGGGACTAGCGGGAAAAGAGACCCAGTACTTC
CSAEPGLAGKETQYF
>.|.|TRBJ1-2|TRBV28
TGTGCCAGCAGCGATAACCGCCTGGGGGGAACGAGTGGCTACACCTTC
CASSDNRLGGTSGYTF
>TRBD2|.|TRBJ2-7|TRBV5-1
TGCGCCAGCAGCTCGGGACTAGCGGGAGACTACGAGCAGTACTTC
CASSSGLAGDYEQYF
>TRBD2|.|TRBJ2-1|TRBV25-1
TGTGCCAGCAGTGACCGGGACTATTCTTACGATGAGCAGTTCTTC
CASSDRDYSYDEQFF
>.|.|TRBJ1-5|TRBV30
TGTGCCTGGAGTGTATCCACGGCCCAGCATTTT
CAWSVSTAQHF
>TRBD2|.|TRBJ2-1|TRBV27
TGTGCCAGCAGTCCTAGCGGGCGGAGGCAGTTCTTC
CASSPSGRRQFF
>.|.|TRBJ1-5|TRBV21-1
TGTGCCAGCAGCAAATACGGACAGGGGGAACAGCCCCAGCATTTT
CASSKYGQGEQPQHF
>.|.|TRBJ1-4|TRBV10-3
TGTGCCACGTGGGACCGAACAACTAATGAAAAACTGTTTTTT
CATWDRTTNEKLFF
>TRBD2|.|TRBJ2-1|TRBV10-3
TGTGCCATCAGGATCCAAACTAGCGACGATGAGCAGTTCTTC
CAIRIQTSDDEQFF
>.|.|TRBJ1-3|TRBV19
TGTGCCAGTAGTATCCCCAGGAGTGGAAACACCATATATTTT
CASSIPRSGNTIYF
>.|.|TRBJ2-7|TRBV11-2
TGTGCCAGCAGCGGTAGGCAGGGGGGCTCCTACGAGCAGTACTTC
CASSGRQGGSYEQYF
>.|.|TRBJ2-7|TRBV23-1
TGCGCCAGCAGTCGAGAGATGACAGTCTCCTACGAGCAGTACTTC
CASSREMTVSYEQYF